A selection of T cell receptor beta chains follows, all from one sample in a study of vaccination and CD4 T cells after COVID-19. These TCRs are of unknown antigen specificity. TCRdb re-called the PCR reads with MiXCR, one entry per CDR3 protein. This sample has 18,000 or so distinct CDR3 sequences; 53% occur once, and the top ten carry around 7.7%. The specimen was CD4+ T cells from blood, cultured in vitro, collected before SARS-CoV-2 vaccination. These receptors originate from a human donor who had recovered from COVID-19. CDR3s include the opening cysteine and the closing phenylalanine or tryptophan. A D gene is named only where the DNA matches it firmly. The size entry is marked missing in some rows and otherwise reads once, few, many or a size class.

CASSLRDGSTDTQYF	TGTGCCAGCAGTCTCCGGGACGGAAGCACAGATACGCAGTATTTT	TRBJ2-3	TRBV6-1	NA	NA	15
CASSRQGGYQPQHF	TGTGCCAGCAGCCGACAGGGGGGTTATCAGCCCCAGCATTTT	TRBJ1-5	TRBV2	few	TRBD1	14
CASSYSRDPYNEQFF	TGTGCCAGCAGTTACTCGCGGGACCCGTACAATGAGCAGTTCTTC	TRBJ2-1	TRBV6-5	NA	NA	15
CASSQGLAGGQVRETQYF	TGCGCCAGCAGCCAGGGACTAGCGGGAGGGCAAGTAAGGGAGACCCAGTACTTC	TRBJ2-5	TRBV4-1	NA	TRBD2	18
CSAPRDASGELFF	TGCAGTGCGCCCCGGGACGCCAGCGGGGAGCTGTTTTTT	TRBJ2-2	TRBV20-1	few	NA	13
CASSMKGVPVNEQFF	TGTGCCAGTAGTATGAAAGGGGTCCCTGTAAATGAGCAGTTCTTC	TRBJ2-1	TRBV19	NA	NA	15
CTVPADATDTQYF	TGCACTGTCCCAGCGGACGCCACGGATACGCAGTATTTT	TRBJ2-3	TRBV20-1	NA	NA	13
CASSQYDRGQETQYF	TGCGCCAGCAGCCAATATGACAGGGGCCAAGAGACCCAGTACTTC	TRBJ2-5	TRBV4-1	NA	TRBD1	15
CASSSLSGGSYEQYF	TGTGCCAGCAGCTCCTTAAGCGGGGGCTCCTACGAGCAGTACTTC	TRBJ2-7	TRBV7-8	NA	TRBD2	15
CASSSGQSQFF	TGTGCCAGCAGCTCCGGACAGTCGCAGTTCTTC	TRBJ2-1	TRBV7-3	NA	NA	11
CASSIFLSRDRFSPLHF	TGTGCCAGTAGTATTTTTCTGAGCCGGGACAGGTTTTCACCCCTCCACTTT	TRBJ1-6	TRBV19	NA	TRBD1	17